A selection of T cell receptor beta chains follows, all from one sample in a study of beta chain features in type 1 diabetes. The repertoire was sequenced with immunoSEQ multiplex PCR; TCRdb's copy has only in-frame clones and lacks some. The sample has 250,000 to 400,000 clones, less than 15% seen once. The sample taken for sequencing was central memory CD4+ T cells from blood. The receptors originated from a man aged 30-40 years in good health. Both conserved end residues are part of each CDR3. A D gene is named only where the DNA matches it firmly. Expanded clones get a size class; other rows say once, few or many, or leave the size out.

d_call	clone_size	v_call	j_call	cdr3_nt	cdr3_aa
TRBD1	few	TRBV2	TRBJ1-5	TGTGCCAGCGGTACAGGGGACCAGCCCCAGCATTTT	CASGTGDQPQHF
TRBD2	-	TRBV5-1	TRBJ2-3	TGCGCCAGCAGCCCCCAGACTAGCGGCACAGATACGCAGTATTTT	CASSPQTSGTDTQYF
-	-	TRBV10-3	TRBJ1-3	TGTGCCATCAGTGTACCGGACGGCTCCACCATATATTTT	CAISVPDGSTIYF
TRBD1	few	TRBV5-4	TRBJ1-1	TGTGCCAGCAGCATCCAGGGGGTTAGCACTGAAGCTTTCTTT	CASSIQGVSTEAFF
TRBD1	-	TRBV7-9	TRBJ1-1	TGTGCCAGCAGCTCGGACAGGGTTGGGGCTTTCTTT	CASSSDRVGAFF
TRBD2	-	TRBV19	TRBJ2-2	TGTGCCACCAAGACTAGCGGGAACACCGGGGAGCTGTTTTTT	CATKTSGNTGELFF
TRBD1	few	TRBV18	TRBJ1-4	TGTGCCAGCTCACGCGAACATGACAGGGGGAGATCAACTAATGAAAAACTGTTTTTT	CASSREHDRGRSTNEKLFF
TRBD1	few	TRBV5-4	TRBJ2-1	TGTGCCAGCAGCTTGGGAGGGGGCCACAATGAGCAGTTCTTC	CASSLGGGHNEQFF
-	-	TRBV19	TRBJ2-5	TGTGCCAGTAGTATAAATAGGGGGGAGACCCAGTACTTC	CASSINRGETQYF
TRBD1	-	TRBV30	TRBJ1-5	TGTGCCTGGGGACAGGGGAGGGACCAGCCCCAGCATTTT	CAWGQGRDQPQHF
TRBD1	-	TRBV7-2	TRBJ1-2	TGTGCCAGCAGTCTATCCGGACAGGGTGGTGGCTACACCTTC	CASSLSGQGGGYTF
-	-	TRBV18	TRBJ1-1	TGTGCCAGCTCACCCGCGTGGAGGGGCGGAATGGCTGAAGCTTTCTTT	CASSPAWRGGMAEAFF
TRBD2	-	TRBV19	TRBJ2-5	TGTGCCAGTTCTAGCGGACAAGAGACCCAGTACTTC	CASSSGQETQYF
-	-	TRBV9	TRBJ2-1	TGTGCCAGCAGCGTAGATGCATCGAGCTCCTACAATGAGCAGTTCTTC	CASSVDASSSYNEQFF
-	-	TRBV5-4	TRBJ2-5	TGTGCCAGCAGCTTAAGTGGGGGGCGTGAGACCCAGTACTTC	CASSLSGGRETQYF
-	-	TRBV6-6	TRBJ2-6	TGTGCCAGCAGTTCTAGAATTAACTCTGGGGCCAACGTCCTGACTTTC	CASSSRINSGANVLTF
TRBD2	-	TRBV5-5	TRBJ2-3	TGTGCCAGCAGCCCCGGAAGCGGGGGGGACACAGATACGCAGTATTTT	CASSPGSGGDTDTQYF